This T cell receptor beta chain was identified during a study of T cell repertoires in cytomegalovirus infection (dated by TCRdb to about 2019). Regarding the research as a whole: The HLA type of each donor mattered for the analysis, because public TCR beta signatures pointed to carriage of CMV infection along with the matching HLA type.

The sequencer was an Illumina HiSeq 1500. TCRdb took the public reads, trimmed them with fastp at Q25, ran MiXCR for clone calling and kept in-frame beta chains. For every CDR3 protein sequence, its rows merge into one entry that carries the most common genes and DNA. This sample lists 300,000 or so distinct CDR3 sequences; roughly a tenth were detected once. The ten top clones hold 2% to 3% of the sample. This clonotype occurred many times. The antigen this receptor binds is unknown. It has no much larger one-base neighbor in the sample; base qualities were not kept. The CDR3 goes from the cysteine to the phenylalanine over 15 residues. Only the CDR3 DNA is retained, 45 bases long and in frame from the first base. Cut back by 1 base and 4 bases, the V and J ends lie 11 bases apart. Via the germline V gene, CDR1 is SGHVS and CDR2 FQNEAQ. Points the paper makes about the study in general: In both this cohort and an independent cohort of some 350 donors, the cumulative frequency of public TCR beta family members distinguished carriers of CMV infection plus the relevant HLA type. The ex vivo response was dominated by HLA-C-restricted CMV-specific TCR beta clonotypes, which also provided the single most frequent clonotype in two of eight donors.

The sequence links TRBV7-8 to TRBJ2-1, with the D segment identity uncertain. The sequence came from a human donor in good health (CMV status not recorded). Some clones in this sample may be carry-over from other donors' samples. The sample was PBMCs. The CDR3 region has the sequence CASSLEGSSYNEQFF. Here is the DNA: TGTGCCAGCAGCTTAGAAGGGTCCTCATACAATGAGCAGTTCTTC.